Reported below is one T cell receptor beta chain. Its antigen is unidentified. The sample belongs to a study of T cells in localized non-small cell lung cancer. Findings of the study overall: Tumor trailed uninvolved adjacent lung in T cell clonality, which peaked there. When the top 100 tumor clones were examined, a median roughly 62 of them also appeared in the adjacent lung, which was paired and uninvolved.

The method was immunoSEQ multiplex PCR; TCRdb's version includes in-frame clones alone and lacks a portion of them. The sample carries 15,000 to 20,000 clones, approximately 81% recorded once. This CDR3 region has 14 residues. The V gene's germline CDR1 is SGHAT and CDR2 FQNNGV. V lost 1 base and J lost 7, with 10 bases in between. This receptor was identified in a male donor at least 60 years old with stage I lung adenocarcinoma. Sequencing used peripheral blood, obtained before any cancer treatment. The chain combines TRBV11-2 with TRBJ1-4, with a tentative D call TRBD1 (6 bases). The DNA for the CDR3 is TGTGCCAGCAGCTTAGGGCAGGGGAGTGAAAAACTGTTTTTT. This codes for CASSLGQGSEKLFF.